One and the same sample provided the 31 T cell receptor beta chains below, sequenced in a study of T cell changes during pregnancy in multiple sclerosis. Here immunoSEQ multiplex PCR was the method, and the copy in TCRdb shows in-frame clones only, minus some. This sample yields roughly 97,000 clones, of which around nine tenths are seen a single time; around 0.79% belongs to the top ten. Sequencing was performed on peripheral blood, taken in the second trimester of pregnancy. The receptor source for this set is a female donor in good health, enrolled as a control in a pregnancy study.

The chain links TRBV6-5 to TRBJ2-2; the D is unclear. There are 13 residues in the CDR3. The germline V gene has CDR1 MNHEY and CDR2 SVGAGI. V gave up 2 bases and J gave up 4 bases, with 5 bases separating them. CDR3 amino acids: CASSYGGTGELFF. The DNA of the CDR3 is TGTGCCAGCAGTTACGGCGGCACCGGGGAGCTGTTTTTT.

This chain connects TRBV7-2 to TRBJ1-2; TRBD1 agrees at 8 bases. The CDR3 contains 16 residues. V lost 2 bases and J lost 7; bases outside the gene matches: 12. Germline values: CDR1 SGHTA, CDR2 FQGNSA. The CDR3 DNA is TGTGCCAGCAGCTTACTCTGGATGTCAGGGGGCCCTGGCTACACCTTC. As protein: CASSLLWMSGGPGYTF.

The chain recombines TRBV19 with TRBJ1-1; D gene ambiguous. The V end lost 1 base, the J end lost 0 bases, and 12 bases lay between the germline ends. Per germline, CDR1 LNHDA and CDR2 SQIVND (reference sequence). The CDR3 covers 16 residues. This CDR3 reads CASSIAGVPMNTEAFF. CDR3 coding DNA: TGTGCCAGTAGTATAGCCGGGGTACCCATGAACACTGAAGCTTTCTTT.

CDR3 in amino acids: CASSFLVGSLSGANVLTF. In DNA, the CDR3 is TGTGCCAGCAGCTTCTTAGTCGGTAGTCTATCTGGGGCCAACGTCCTGACTTTC. The genes are TRBV5-6 and TRBJ2-6; D unresolved. Deletions cut 2 bases from V and 1 base from J, with 16 bases between. CDR3 size: 18 residues. Germline loops: CDR1 SGHDT, CDR2 YYEEEE.

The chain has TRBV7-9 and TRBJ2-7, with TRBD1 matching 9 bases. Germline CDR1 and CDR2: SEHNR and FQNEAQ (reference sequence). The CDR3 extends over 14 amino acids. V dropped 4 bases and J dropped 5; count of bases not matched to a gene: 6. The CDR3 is CASSSGQGPDEQYF. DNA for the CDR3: TGTGCCAGCAGCTCAGGACAGGGGCCCGACGAGCAGTACTTC.

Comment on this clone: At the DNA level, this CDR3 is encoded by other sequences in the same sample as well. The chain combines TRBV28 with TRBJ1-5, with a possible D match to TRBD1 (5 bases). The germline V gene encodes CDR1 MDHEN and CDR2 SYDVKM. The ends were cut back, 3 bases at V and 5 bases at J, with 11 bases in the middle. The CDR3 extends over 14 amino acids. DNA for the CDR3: TGTGCCAGCAGTTTCCCCGACAGATATCAGCCCCAGCATTTT. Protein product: CASSFPDRYQPQHF.

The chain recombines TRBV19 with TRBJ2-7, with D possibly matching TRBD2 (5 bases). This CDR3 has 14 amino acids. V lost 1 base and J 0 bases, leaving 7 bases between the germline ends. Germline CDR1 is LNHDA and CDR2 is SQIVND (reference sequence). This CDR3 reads CASSIGLPSYEQYF. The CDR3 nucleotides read TGTGCCAGTAGTATAGGACTACCCTCCTACGAGCAGTACTTC.

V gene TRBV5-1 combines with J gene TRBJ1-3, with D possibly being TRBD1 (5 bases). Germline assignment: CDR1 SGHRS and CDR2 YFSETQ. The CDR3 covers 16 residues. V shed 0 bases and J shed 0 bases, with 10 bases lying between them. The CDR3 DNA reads TGCGCCAGCAGCTTGGCCGGGGGGGACTCTGGAAACACCATATATTTT. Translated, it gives CASSLAGGDSGNTIYF.

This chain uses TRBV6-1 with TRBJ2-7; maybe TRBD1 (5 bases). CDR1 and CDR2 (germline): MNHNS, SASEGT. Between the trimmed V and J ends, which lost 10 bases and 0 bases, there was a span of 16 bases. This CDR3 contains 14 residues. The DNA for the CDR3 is TGTGCCACCGACGGACAATCAGTCTCCTACGAGCAGTACTTC. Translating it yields CATDGQSVSYEQYF.

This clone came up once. The CDR3 is CASSGDRGQGTEAFF. The CDR3 DNA reads as TGTGCCAGCAGCGGGGACAGGGGGCAGGGCACTGAAGCTTTCTTT. The chain employs TRBV9 and TRBJ1-1; 12 positions agree with TRBD1. J was trimmed by 4 bases and V by 3 bases; bases with no gene match: 4. Germline V CDR1 and CDR2: SGDLS, YYNGEE. The CDR3 extends over 15 amino acids.

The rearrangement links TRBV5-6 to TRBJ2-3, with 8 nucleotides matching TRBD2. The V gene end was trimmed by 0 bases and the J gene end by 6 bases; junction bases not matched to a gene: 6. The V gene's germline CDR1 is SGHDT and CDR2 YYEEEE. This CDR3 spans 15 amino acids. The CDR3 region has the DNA TGTGCCAGCAGCTTGGGCTGGACTAGCATGGATACGCAGTATTTT. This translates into CASSLGWTSMDTQYF.

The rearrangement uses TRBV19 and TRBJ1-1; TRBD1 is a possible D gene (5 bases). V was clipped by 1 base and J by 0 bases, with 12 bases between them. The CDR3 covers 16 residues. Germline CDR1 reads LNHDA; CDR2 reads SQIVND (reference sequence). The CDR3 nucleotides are TGTGCCAGTAGTATAGTCGCGGGGCGGGTGAACACTGAAGCTTTCTTT. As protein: CASSIVAGRVNTEAFF.

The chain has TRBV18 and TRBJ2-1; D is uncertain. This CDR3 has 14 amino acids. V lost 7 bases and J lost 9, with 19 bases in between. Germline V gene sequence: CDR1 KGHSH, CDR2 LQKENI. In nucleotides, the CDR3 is TGTGCCAGCTTCGGTCCCTTCGCGGTCGGTGAGCAGTTCTTC. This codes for CASFGPFAVGEQFF.

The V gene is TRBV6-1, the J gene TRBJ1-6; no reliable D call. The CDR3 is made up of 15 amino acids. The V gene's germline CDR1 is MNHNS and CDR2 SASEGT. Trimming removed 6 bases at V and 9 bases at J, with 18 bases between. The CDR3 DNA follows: TGTGCCAGCAGCGATACCATCCTGGCGGGTTCACCCCTCCACTTT. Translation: CASSDTILAGSPLHF.

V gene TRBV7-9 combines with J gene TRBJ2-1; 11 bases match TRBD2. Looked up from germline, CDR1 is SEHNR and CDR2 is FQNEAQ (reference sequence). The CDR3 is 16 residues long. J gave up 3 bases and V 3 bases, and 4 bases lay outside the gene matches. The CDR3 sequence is CASSFPSGGFYNEQFF. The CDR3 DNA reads TGTGCCAGCAGCTTCCCTAGCGGGGGGTTCTACAATGAGCAGTTCTTC.

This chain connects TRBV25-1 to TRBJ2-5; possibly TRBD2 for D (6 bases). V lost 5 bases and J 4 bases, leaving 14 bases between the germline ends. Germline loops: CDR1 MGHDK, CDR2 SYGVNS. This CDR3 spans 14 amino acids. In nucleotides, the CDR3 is TGTGCCAGCAGTCCCCCGCTGGGGGGAGAGACCCAGTACTTC. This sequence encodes CASSPPLGGETQYF.

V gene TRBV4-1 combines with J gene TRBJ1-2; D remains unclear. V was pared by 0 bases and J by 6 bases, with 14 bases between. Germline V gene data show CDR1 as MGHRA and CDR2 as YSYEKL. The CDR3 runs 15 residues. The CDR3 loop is CASSQDLARSNGYTF. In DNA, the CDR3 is TGCGCCAGCAGCCAAGATCTAGCCCGCTCCAATGGCTACACCTTC.

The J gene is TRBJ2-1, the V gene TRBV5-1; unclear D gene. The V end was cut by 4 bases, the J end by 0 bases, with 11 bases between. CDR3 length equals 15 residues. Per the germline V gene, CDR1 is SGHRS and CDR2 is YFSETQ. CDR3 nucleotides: TGCGCCAGCAGCATTTTGTCTAGCTCCTACAATGAGCAGTTCTTC. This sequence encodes CASSILSSSYNEQFF.

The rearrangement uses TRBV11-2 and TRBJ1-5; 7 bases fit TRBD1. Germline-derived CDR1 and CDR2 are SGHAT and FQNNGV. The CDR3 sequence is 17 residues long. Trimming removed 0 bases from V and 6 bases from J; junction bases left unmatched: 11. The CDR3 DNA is TGTGCCAGCAGCTTAGACATGGTGGACAGGTCGAGTCAGCCCCAGCATTTT. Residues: CASSLDMVDRSSQPQHF.

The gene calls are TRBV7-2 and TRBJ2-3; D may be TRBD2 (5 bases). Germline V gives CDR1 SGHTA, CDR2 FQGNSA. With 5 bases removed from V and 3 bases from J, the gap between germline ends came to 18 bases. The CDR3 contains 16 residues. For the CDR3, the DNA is TGTGCCAGCAGCCTAAGAGCGGAATATAGGACAGATACGCAGTATTTT. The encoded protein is CASSLRAEYRTDTQYF.

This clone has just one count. The CDR3 spells CASSVEAGASTDTQYF. The CDR3 region has the DNA TGTGCCAGCAGCGTAGAAGCGGGCGCTAGCACAGATACGCAGTATTTT. This rearrangement joins TRBV9 to TRBJ2-3; possibly TRBD2 for D (6 bases). The V end was cut by 0 bases, the J end by 0 bases, with 11 bases between. Looked up from germline, CDR1 is SGDLS and CDR2 is YYNGEE. This CDR3 contains 16 residues.

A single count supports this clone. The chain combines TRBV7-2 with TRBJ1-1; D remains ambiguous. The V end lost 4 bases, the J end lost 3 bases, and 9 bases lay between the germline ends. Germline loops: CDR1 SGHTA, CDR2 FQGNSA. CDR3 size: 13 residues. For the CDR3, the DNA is TGTGCCAGCAGCTCTACCTCATACACTGAAGCTTTCTTT. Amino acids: CASSSTSYTEAFF.

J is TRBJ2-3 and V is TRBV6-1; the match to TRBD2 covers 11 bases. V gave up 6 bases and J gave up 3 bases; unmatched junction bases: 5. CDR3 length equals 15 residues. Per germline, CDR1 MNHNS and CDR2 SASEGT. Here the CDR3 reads CASSLSGGVTDTQYF. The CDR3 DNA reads TGTGCCAGCAGCCTTAGCGGGGGGGTAACAGATACGCAGTATTTT.

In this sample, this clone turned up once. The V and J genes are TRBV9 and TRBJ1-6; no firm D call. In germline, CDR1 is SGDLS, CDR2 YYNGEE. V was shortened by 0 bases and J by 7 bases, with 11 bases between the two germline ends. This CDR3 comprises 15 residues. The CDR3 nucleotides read TGTGCCAGCAGCGTAGACCAGACTACCAATTCACCCCTCCACTTT. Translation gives CASSVDQTTNSPLHF.

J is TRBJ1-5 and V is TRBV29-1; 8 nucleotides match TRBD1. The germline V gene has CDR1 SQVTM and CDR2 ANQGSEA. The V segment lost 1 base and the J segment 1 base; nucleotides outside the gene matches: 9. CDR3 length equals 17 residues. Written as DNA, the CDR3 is TGCAGCGTTGAAGCCTTACAGGGGGTAGGGAGCAATCAGCCCCAGCATTTT. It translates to CSVEALQGVGSNQPQHF.

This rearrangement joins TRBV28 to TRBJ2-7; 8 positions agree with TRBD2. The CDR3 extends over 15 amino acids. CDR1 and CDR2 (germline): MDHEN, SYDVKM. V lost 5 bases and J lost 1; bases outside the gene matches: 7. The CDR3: CASSPLSGTSYEQYF. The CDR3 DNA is TGTGCCAGCAGTCCCCTTAGCGGGACTTCCTACGAGCAGTACTTC.

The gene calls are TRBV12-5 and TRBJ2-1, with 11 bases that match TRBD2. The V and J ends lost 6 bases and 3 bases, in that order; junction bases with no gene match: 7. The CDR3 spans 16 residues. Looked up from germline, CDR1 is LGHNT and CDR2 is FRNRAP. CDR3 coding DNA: TGTGCTAGTGGCCGAGCCGGGACTAGCGGCTACAATGAGCAGTTCTTC. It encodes CASGRAGTSGYNEQFF.

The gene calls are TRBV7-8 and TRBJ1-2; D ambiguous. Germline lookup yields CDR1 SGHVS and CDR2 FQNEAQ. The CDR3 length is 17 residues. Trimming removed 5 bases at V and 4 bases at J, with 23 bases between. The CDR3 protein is CASSPRAAVRHTYGYTF. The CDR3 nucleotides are TGTGCCAGCAGCCCAAGGGCAGCGGTCCGCCACACCTATGGCTACACCTTC.

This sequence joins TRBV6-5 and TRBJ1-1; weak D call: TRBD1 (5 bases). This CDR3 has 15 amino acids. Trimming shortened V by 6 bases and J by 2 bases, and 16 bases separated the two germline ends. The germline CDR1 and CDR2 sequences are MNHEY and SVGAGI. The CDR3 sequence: CASRSPGQGNTEAFF. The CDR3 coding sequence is TGTGCCAGCAGGTCTCCTGGCCAGGGAAACACTGAAGCTTTCTTT.

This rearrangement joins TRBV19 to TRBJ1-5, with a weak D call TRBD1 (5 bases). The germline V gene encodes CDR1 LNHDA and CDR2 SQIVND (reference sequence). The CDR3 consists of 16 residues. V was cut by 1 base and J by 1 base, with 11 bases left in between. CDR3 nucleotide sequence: TGTGCCAGTAGTATAGTGGGGGAGGGGAGCAATCAGCCCCAGCATTTT. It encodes CASSIVGEGSNQPQHF.

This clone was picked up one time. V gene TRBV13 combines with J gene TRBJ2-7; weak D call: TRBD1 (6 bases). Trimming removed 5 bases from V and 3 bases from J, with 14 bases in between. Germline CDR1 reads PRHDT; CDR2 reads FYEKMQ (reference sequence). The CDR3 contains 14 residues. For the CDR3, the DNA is TGTGCCAGCAGCGCCGGACAGAGATTCTACGAGCAGTACTTC. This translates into CASSAGQRFYEQYF.